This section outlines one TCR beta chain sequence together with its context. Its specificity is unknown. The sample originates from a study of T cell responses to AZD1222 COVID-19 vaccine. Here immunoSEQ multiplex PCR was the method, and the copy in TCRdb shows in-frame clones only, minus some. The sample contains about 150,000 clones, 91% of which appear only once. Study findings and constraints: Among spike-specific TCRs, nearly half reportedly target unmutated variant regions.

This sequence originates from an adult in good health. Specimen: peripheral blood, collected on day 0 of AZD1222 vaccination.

For the CDR3, the DNA is TGCGCCAGCAGCTTGTCCGGGACAGGCCTCTACGAGCAGTACTTC. This translates into CASSLSGTGLYEQYF. The chain is built from TRBV5-1 and TRBJ2-7; TRBD1 matches 8 bases. Per germline, CDR1 SGHRS and CDR2 YFSETQ. The CDR3 is made up of 15 amino acids. V shed 1 base and J 3 bases; nucleotides not matched to a gene: 6.